This T cell receptor (beta chain) was observed in a study of T-cell reconstitution after alpha-beta-depleted transplantation in children. This clonotype was detected many times. V lost 5 bases to trimming and J lost 2 bases, with 15 bases between them. Germline CDR1 reads SGHVS; CDR2 reads FQNEAQ. The CDR3 runs to 15 residues. Unique molecular identifiers were used in preparing the TCRbeta library. TCRdb called the PCR reads again in MiXCR, with one record for every CDR3 protein. This table holds fewer than 25,000 distinct CDR3 sequences, 9.5% to 13% found once. V gene TRBV7-8 combines with J gene TRBJ1-1; tentatively, D is TRBD1 (6 bases). Sample: PBMCs from the stem cell graft donor, taken from the stem cell graft. The TCR sequence derives from a human donor who donated a stem cell graft to a child with chronic granulomatous disease. The CDR3, as DNA: TGTGCCAGCAGCCCCAGGGAGGGGGTAAACACTGAAGCTTTCTTT. Its protein product is CASSPREGVNTEAFF.